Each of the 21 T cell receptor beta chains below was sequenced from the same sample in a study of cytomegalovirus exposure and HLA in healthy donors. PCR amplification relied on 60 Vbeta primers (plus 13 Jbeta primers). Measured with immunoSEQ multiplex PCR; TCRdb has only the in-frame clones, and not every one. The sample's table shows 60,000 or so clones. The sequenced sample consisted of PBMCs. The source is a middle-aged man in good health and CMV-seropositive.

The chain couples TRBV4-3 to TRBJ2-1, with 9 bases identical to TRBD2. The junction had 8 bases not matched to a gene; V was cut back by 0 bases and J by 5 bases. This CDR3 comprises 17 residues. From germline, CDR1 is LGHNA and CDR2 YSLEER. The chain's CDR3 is CASSQDKRGGGDNEQFF. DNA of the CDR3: TGCGCCAGCAGCCAAGATAAGCGAGGCGGGGGGGACAATGAGCAGTTCTTC.

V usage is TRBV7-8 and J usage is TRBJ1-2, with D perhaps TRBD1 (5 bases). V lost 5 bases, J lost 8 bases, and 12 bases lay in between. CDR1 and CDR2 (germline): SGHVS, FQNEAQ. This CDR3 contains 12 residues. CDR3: CASSPPGGGYTF. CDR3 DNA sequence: TGTGCCAGCAGCCCCCCCGGGGGAGGCTACACCTTC.

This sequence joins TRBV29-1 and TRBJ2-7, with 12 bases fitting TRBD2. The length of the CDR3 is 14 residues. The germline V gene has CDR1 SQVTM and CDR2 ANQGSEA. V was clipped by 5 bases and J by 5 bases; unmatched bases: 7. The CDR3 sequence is CSVSTSGGRDEQYF. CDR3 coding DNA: TGCAGCGTTTCGACTAGCGGGGGCCGAGACGAGCAGTACTTC.

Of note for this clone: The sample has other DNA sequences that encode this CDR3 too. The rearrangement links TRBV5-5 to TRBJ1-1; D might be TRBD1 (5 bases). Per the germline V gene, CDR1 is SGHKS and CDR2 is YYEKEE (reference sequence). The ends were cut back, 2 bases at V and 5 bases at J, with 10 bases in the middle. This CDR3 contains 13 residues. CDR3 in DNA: TGTGCCAGCAGCTTAGGGAGGGGAACTGAAGCTTTCTTT. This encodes CASSLGRGTEAFF.

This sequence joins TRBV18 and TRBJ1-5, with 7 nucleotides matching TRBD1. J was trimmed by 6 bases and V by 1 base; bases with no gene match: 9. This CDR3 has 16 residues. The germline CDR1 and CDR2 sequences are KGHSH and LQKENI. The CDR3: CASSPLDWDRGQPQHF. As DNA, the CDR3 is TGTGCCAGCTCACCACTAGATTGGGACAGAGGTCAGCCCCAGCATTTT.

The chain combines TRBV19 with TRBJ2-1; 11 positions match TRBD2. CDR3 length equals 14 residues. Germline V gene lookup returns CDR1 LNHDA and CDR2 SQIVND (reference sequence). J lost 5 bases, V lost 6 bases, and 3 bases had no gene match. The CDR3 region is CASSGLAGNNEQFF. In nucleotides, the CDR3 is TGTGCCAGTAGCGGACTAGCGGGTAACAATGAGCAGTTCTTC.

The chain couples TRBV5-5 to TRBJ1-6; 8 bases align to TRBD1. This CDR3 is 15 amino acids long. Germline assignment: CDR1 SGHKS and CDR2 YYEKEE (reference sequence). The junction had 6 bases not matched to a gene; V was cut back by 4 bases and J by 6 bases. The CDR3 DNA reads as TGTGCCAGCAGCCAGTTGGGACAGGCTAATTCACCCCTCCACTTT. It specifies CASSQLGQANSPLHF.

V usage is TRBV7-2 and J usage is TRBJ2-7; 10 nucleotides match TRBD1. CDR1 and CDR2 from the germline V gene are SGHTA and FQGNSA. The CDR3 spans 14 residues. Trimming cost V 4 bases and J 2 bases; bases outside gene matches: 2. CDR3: CASSSTGGPYEQYF. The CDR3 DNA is TGTGCCAGCAGCTCGACAGGGGGCCCCTACGAGCAGTACTTC.

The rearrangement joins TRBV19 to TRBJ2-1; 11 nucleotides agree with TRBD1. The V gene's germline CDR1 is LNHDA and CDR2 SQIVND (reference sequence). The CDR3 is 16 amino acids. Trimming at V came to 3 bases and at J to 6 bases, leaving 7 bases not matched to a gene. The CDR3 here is CASSIQGQGVFNEQFF. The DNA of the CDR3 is TGTGCCAGTAGTATTCAGGGACAGGGGGTTTTCAATGAGCAGTTCTTC.

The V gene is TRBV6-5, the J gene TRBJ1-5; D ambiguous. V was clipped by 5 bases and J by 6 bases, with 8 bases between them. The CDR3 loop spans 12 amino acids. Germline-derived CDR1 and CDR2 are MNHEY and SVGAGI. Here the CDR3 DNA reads TGTGCCAGCAGTACCCGGGGTCAGCCCCAGCATTTT. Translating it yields CASSTRGQPQHF.

The DNA for the CDR3 is TGCGCCAGCAGGGTAGGGGGTTCCGGGGAGCTGTTTTTT. It is translated as CASRVGGSGELFF. The chain recombines TRBV5-1 with TRBJ2-2; TRBD1 is a possible D gene (6 bases). Germline V gene data show CDR1 as SGHRS and CDR2 as YFSETQ. The V end lost 5 bases, the J end lost 6 bases, and 11 bases lay between the germline ends. This CDR3 has 13 amino acids.

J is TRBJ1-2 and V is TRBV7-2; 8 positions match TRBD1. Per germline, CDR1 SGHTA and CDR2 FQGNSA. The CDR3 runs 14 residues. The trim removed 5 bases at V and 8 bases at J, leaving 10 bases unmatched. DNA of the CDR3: TGTGCCAGCAGCACCCCAGGGGGCGGTCTCGGCTACACCTTC. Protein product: CASSTPGGGLGYTF.

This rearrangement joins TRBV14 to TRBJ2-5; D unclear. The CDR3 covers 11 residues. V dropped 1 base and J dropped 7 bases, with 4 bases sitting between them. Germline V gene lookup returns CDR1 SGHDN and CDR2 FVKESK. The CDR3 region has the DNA TGTGCCAGCAGCCAAGGGGCGACCCAGTACTTC. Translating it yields CASSQGATQYF.

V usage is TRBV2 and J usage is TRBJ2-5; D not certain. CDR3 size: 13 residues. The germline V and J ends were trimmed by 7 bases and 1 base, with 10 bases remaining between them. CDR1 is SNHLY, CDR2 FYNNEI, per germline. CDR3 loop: CASIYAVQETQYF. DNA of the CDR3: TGTGCCAGCATATATGCAGTCCAAGAGACCCAGTACTTC. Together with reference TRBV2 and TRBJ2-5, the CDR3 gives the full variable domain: EPEVTQTPSHQVTQMGQEVILRCVPISNHLYFYWYRQILGQKVEFLVSFYNNEISEKSEIFDDQFSVERPDGSNFTLKIRSTKLEDSAMYFCASIYAVQETQYFGPGTRLLVL.

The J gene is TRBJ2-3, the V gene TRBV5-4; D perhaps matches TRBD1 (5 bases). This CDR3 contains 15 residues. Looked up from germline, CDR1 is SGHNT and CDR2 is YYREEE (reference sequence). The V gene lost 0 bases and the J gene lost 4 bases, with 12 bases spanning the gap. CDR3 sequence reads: CASSLVQAVPDTQYF. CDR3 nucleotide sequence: TGTGCCAGCAGCTTGGTACAGGCCGTCCCAGATACGCAGTATTTT.

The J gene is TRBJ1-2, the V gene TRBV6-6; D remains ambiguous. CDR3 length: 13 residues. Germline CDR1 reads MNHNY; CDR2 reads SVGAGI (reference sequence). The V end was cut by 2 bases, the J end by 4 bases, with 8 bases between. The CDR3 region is CASSYQEAYGYTF. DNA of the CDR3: TGTGCCAGCAGTTACCAAGAGGCCTATGGCTACACCTTC.

This CDR3 reads CASLRVGAQGTDTQYF. CDR3 DNA: TGTGCCAGCCTTAGAGTGGGGGCTCAGGGCACAGATACGCAGTATTTT. The V and J genes are TRBV5-5 and TRBJ2-3, with a possible D match to TRBD1 (6 bases). The CDR3 runs to 16 residues. Trimming shortened V by 7 bases and J by 1 base, and 19 bases separated the two germline ends. Looked up from germline, CDR1 is SGHKS and CDR2 is YYEKEE (reference sequence).

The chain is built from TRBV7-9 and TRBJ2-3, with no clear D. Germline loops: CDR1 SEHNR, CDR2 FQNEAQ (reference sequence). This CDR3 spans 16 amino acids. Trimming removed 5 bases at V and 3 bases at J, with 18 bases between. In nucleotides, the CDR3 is TGTGCCAGCAGCCCACCCCGGCTAGTCGGGACAGATACGCAGTATTTT. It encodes CASSPPRLVGTDTQYF.

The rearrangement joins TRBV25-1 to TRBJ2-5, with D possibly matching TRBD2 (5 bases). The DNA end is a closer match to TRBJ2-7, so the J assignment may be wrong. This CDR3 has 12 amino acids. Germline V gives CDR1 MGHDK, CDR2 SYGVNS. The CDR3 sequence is CASSVGGVEQYF. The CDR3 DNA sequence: TGTGCCAGCAGTGTCGGAGGTGTCGAGCAGTACTTC.

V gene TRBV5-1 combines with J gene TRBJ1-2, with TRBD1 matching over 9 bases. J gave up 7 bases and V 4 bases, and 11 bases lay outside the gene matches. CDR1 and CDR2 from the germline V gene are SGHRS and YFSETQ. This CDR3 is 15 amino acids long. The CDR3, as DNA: TGCGCCAGCAGCCCAGTCACGGGACAGGGCTTTGGCTACACCTTC. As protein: CASSPVTGQGFGYTF.

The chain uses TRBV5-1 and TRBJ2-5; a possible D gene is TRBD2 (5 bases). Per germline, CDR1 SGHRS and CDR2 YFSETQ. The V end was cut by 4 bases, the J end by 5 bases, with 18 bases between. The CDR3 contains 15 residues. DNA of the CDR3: TGCGCCAGCAGCCCCCCGACCGCCCCGGGGGAGACCCAGTACTTC. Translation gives CASSPPTAPGETQYF.